Sequencing of this T cell receptor beta chain was carried out in a study of blood T cell repertoires in COVID-19. About the research overall: The cDNA or gDNA used as material had been derived from T cells, B-cell-depleted T cells, or PBMCs.

Per germline, CDR1 SGHVS and CDR2 FNYEAQ. There are 15 residues in the CDR3. The J segment lost 6 bases and the V segment lost 5 bases, leaving 11 bases of the junction unmatched. Repertoires were generated with immunoSEQ multiplex PCR, while TCRdb's copy carries only in-frame clones and drops some. This sample yields some 30,000 clones, of which 89% are seen a single time; over 3.5% belongs to the top ten. This clonotype was sampled from a human donor in a cohort sampled during active COVID-19. The V and J genes are TRBV7-6 and TRBJ2-7, with 9 nucleotides matching TRBD2. Sequencing was performed on peripheral blood. The CDR3 spells CASSPYSGGVGEQYF. The CDR3 DNA reads as TGTGCCAGCAGCCCCTATAGCGGGGGAGTGGGCGAGCAGTACTTC.